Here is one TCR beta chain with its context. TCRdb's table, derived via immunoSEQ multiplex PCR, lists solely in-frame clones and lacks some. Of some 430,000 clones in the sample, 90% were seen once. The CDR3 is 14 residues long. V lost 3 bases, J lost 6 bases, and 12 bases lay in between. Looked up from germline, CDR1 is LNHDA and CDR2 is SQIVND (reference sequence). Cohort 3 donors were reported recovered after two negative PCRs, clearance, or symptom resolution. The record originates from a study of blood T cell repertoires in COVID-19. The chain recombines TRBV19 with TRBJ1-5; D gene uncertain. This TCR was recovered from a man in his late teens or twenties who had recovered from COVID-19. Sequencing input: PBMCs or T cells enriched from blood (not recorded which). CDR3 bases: TGTGCCAGTAGTATTGAATCTGGCTTTCAGCCCCAGCATTTT. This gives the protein CASSIESGFQPQHF.